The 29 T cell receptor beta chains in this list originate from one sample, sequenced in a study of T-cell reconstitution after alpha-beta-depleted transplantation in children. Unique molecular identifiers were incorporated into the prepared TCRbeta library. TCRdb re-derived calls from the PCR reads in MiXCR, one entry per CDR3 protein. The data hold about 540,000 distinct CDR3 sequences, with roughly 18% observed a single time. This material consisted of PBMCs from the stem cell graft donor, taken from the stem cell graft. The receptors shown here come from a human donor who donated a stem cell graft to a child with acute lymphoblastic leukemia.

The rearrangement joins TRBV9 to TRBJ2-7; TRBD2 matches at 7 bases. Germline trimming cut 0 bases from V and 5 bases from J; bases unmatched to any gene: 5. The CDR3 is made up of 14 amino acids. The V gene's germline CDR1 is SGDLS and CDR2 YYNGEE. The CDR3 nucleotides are TGTGCCAGCAGCGTAGCGGGAGGAAGGGACGAGCAGTACTTC. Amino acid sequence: CASSVAGGRDEQYF.

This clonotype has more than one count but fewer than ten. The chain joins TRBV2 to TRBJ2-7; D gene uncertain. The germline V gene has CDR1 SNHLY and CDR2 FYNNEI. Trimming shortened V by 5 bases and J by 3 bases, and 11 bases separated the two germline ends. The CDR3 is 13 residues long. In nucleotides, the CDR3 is TGTGCCAGCAGTATCGCCTGGGACTACGAGCAGTACTTC. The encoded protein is CASSIAWDYEQYF.

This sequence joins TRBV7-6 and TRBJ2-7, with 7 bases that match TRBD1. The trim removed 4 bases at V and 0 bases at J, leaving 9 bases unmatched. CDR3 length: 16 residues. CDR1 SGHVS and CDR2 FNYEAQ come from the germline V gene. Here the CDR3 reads CASSSMRGTVSYEQYF. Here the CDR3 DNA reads TGTGCCAGCAGCTCGATGAGGGGGACAGTCTCCTACGAGCAGTACTTC.

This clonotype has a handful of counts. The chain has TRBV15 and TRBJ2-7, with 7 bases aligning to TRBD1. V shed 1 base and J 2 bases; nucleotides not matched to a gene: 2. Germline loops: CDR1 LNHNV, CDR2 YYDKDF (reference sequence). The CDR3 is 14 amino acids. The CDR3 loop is CATSRGGTAYEQYF. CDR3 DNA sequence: TGTGCCACCAGCAGAGGGGGGACAGCCTACGAGCAGTACTTC.

The CDR3 nucleotides read TGCGCCAGCAGCTTGGGAGGGACAGGGGCAATCAATGAGCAGTTCTTC. Amino acids: CASSLGGTGAINEQFF. The chain uses TRBV5-1 and TRBJ2-1; 10 nucleotides match TRBD1. The CDR3 extends over 16 amino acids. Per germline, CDR1 SGHRS and CDR2 YFSETQ. Losses at the gene ends were 0 bases for V and 6 bases for J; bases not matched to a gene: 6.

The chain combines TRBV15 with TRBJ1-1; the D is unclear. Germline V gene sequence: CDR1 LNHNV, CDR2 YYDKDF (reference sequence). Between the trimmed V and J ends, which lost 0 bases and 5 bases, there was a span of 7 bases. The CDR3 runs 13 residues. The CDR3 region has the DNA TGTGCCACCAGCAGAGAGGGAGATACTGAAGCTTTCTTT. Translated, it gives CATSREGDTEAFF.

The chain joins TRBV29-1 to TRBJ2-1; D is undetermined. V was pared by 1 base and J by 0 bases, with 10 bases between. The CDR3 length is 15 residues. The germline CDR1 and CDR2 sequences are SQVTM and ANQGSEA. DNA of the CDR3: TGCAGCGTTGAAGGGGGTGACTTCTCCTACAATGAGCAGTTCTTC. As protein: CSVEGGDFSYNEQFF.

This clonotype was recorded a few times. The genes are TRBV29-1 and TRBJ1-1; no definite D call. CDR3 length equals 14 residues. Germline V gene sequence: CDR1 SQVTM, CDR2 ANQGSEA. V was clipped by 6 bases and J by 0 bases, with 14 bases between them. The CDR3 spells CSVPLPTLNTEAFF. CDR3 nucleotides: TGCAGCGTCCCTTTACCGACCCTGAACACTGAAGCTTTCTTT.

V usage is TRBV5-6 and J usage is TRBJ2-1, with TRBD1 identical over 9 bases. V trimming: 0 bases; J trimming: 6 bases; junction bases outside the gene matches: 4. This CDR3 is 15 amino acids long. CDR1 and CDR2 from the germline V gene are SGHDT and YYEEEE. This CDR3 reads CASSLEQGALNEQFF. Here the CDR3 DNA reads TGTGCCAGCAGCTTGGAACAGGGGGCGCTCAATGAGCAGTTCTTC.

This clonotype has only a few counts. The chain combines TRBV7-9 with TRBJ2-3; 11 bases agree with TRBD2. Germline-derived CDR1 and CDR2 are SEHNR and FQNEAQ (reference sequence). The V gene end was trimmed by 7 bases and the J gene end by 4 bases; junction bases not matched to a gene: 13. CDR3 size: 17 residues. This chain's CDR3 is CASTPTTSGSSPDTQYF. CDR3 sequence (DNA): TGTGCCAGCACCCCCACCACTAGCGGGAGCTCCCCAGATACGCAGTATTTT. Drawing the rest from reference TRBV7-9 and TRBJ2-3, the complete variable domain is DTGVSQNPRHKITKRGQNVTFRCDPISEHNRLYWYRQTLGQGPEFLTYFQNEAQLEKSRLLSDRFSAERPKGSFSTLEIQRTEQGDSAMYLCASTPTTSGSSPDTQYFGPGTRLTVL.

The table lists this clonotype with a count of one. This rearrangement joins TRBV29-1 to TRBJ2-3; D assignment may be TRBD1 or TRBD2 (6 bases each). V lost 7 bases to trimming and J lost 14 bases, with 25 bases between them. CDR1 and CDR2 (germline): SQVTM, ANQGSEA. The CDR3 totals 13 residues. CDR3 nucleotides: TGCAGCGCACACAGGGTAGGAGGCGGGGAGCTGTATTTT. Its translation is CSAHRVGGGELYF.

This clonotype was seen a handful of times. CDR3 sequence reads: CASSLVAGLWHEQFF. As DNA, the CDR3 is TGTGCCAGCAGCTTAGTAGCGGGACTTTGGCATGAGCAGTTCTTC. The rearrangement uses TRBV7-8 and TRBJ2-1; 8 bases match TRBD2. The ends lost 1 base at V and 8 bases at J; junction bases unmatched: 7. CDR3 length: 15 residues. Germline CDR1 is SGHVS and CDR2 is FQNEAQ.

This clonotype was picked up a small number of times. CDR3 sequence (DNA): TGTGCCAGCAGCCGGTACTCTAGCACAGATACGCAGTATTTT. This codes for CASSRYSSTDTQYF. This rearrangement joins TRBV7-6 to TRBJ2-3; D not certain. Trimming took off 5 bases at V and 0 bases at J, with 9 bases between the two ends. Germline assignment: CDR1 SGHVS and CDR2 FNYEAQ. This CDR3 is 14 amino acids long.

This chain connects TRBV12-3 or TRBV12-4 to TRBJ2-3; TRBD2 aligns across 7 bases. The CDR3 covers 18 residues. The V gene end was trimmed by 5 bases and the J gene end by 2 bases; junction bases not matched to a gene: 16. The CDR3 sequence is CASSPPVKWRGNTDTQYF. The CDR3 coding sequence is TGTGCCAGCAGTCCTCCCGTCAAGTGGCGGGGGAACACAGATACGCAGTATTTT.

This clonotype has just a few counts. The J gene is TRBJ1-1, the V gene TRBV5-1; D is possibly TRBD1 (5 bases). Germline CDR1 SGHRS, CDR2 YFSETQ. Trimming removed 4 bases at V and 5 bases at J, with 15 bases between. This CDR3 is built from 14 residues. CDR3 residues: CASSPGGGATEAFF. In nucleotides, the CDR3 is TGCGCCAGCAGCCCCGGCGGCGGGGCGACTGAAGCTTTCTTT.

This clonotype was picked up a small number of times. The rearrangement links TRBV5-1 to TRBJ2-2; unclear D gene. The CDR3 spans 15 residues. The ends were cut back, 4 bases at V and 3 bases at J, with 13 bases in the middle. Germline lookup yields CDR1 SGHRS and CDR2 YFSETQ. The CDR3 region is CASSGERLYTGELFF. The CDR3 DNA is TGCGCCAGCAGCGGGGAAAGACTTTACACCGGGGAGCTGTTTTTT.

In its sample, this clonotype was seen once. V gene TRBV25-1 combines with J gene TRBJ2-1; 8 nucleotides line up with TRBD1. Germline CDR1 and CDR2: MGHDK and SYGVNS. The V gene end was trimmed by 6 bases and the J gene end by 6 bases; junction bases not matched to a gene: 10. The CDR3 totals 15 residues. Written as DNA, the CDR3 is TGTGCCAGCAGACTCACAGGGGGAGAATTCAATGAGCAGTTCTTC. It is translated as CASRLTGGEFNEQFF.

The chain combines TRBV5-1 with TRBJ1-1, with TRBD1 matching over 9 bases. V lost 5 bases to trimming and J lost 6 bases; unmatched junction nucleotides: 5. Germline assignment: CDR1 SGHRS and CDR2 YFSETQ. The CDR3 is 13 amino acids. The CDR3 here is CASSYRGLAEAFF. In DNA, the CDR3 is TGCGCCAGCAGTTACAGGGGGCTGGCTGAAGCTTTCTTT.

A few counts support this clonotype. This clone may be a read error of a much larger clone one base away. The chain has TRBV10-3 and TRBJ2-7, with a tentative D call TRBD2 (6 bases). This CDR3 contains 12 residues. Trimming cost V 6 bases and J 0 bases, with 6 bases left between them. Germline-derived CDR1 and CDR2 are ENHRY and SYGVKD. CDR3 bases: TGTGCCATCAGCGGGAGCTCCTACGAGCAGTACTTC. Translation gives CAISGSSYEQYF.

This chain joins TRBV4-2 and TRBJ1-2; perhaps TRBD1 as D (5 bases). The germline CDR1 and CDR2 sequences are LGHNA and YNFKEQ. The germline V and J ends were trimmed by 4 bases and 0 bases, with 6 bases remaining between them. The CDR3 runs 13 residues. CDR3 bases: TGTGCCAGCAGCCGGGGACCTAACTATGGCTACACCTTC. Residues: CASSRGPNYGYTF.

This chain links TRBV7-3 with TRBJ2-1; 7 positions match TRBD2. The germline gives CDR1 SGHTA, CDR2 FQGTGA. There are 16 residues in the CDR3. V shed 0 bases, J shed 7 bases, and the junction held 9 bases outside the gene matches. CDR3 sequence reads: CASSLTLASGTNEQFF. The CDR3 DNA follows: TGTGCCAGCAGCTTAACGCTGGCTAGCGGAACGAATGAGCAGTTCTTC.

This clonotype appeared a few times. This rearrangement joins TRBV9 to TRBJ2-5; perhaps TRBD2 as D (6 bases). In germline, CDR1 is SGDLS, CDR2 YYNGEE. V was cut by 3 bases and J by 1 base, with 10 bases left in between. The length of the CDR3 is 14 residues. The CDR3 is CASSDSGIQETQYF. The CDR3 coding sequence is TGTGCCAGCAGCGATAGCGGAATCCAAGAGACCCAGTACTTC.

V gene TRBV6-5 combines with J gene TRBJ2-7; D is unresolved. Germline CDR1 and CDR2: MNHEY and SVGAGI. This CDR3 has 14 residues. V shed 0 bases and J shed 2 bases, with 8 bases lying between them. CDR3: CASSYSTVAYEQYF. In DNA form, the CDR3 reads TGTGCCAGCAGTTACTCGACTGTAGCCTACGAGCAGTACTTC.

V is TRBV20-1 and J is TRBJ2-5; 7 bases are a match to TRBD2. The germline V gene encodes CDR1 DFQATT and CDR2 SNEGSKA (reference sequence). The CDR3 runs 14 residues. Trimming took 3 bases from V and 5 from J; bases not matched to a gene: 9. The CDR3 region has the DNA TGCAGTGCTAGTTACAGCGGGAATGTCGAGACCCAGTACTTC. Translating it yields CSASYSGNVETQYF.

CDR3 loop: CASSAVGTSGSSYNEQFF. The CDR3 coding sequence is TGTGCCAGCAGTGCTGTAGGGACTAGCGGGAGCTCCTACAATGAGCAGTTCTTC. The chain is built from TRBV6-1 and TRBJ2-1, with 14 nucleotides matching TRBD2. The CDR3 spans 18 residues. Germline CDR1 MNHNS, CDR2 SASEGT. The V segment lost 4 bases and the J segment 0 bases; nucleotides outside the gene matches: 5.

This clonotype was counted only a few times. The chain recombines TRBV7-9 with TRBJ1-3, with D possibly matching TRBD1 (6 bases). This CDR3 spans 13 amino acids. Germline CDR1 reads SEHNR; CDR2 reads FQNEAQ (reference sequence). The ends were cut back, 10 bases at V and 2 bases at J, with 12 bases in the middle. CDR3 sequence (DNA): TGTGCCATCTCAGGGGAGGCTGGAAACACCATATATTTT. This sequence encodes CAISGEAGNTIYF.

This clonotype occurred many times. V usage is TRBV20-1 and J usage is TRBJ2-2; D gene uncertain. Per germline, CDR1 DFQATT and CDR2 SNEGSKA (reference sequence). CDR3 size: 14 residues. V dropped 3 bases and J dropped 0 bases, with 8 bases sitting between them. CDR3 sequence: CSASGPANTGELFF. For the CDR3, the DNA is TGCAGTGCTAGCGGGCCAGCGAACACCGGGGAGCTGTTTTTT.

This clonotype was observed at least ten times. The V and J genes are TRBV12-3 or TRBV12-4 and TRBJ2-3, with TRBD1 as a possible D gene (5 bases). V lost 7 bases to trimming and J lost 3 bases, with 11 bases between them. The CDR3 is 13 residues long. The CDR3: CASTVQGTDTQYF. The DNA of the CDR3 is TGTGCCAGCACTGTGCAGGGAACAGATACGCAGTATTTT.

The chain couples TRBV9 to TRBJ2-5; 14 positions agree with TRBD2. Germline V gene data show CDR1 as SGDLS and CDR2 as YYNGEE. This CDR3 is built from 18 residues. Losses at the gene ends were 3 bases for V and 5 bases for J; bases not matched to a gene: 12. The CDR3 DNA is TGTGCCAGCAGCGACCCGGGACTAGCGGGAGATTTAGGCGAGACCCAGTACTTC. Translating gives CASSDPGLAGDLGETQYF.